This note documents a single TCR beta chain sequence. Robust Merkel cell polyomavirus Large T antigen positivity by immunohistochemistry was seen in all patients' tumors. KLL-tetramer+ populations exceeded 0.04% of CD8+ T cells in blood and/or cultured TIL. The CDR3 runs to 14 residues. Germline-derived CDR1 and CDR2 are MNHEY and SVGAGI. V was pared by 6 bases and J by 4 bases, with 15 bases between. This entry comes from a study of tumor-infiltrating T cells and Merkel cell polyomavirus. Looking at the study overall: The T cells studied were KLL-specific CD8+ cells against Merkel polyomavirus. Patients at varying disease stages had median approximately three-year follow-up, range 1.1–6.0.

This table comes from immunoSEQ multiplex PCR, and its TCRdb copy is limited to in-frame clones, with some not included. The top ten hold 8.5% to 9.5% of the sample, which has fewer than 3,500 clones, 80% to 90% seen once. The receptor was derived from a man aged 50 to 59 with Merkel cell carcinoma. Sequencing was performed on tumor tissue. This sequence joins TRBV6-5 and TRBJ1-2; maybe TRBD1 (6 bases). The CDR3 DNA sequence: TGTGCCAGCAGCCCACAGGGCGGTAGCTATGGCTACACCTTC. Its translation: CASSPQGGSYGYTF.